This TCR beta chain was found in a study of identical twins. There are 20 residues in the CDR3. V gave up 1 base and J gave up 3 bases; unmatched junction bases: 13. CDR1 is SGHAT, CDR2 FQNNGV, per germline. TCRdb re-derived calls from the 5' RACE reads in MiXCR, one entry per CDR3 protein. This table holds around 670,000 distinct CDR3 sequences, 5.5% to 6.5% found once. The chain uses TRBV11-2 and TRBJ2-7; 15 nucleotides match TRBD2. The clonotype originates from a man between 18 and 35 years old in good health. Sample: naive T cells sorted from blood. The CDR3 DNA reads as TGTGCCAGCAGCTTAGGGGCGGTGGGACTAGCGGGAGGCCCTCACTACGAGCAGTACTTC. This gives the protein CASSLGAVGLAGGPHYEQYF.